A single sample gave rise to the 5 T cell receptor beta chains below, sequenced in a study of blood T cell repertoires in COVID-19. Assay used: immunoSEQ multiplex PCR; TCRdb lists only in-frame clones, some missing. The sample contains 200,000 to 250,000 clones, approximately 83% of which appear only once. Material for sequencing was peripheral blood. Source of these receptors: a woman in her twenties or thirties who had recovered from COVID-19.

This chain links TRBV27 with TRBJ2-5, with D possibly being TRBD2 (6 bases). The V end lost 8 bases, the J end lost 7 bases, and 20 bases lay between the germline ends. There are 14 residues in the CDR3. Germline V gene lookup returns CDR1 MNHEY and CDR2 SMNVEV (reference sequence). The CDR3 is CASGGKTAMGTQYF. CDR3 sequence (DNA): TGTGCCAGCGGCGGGAAGACGGCAATGGGGACCCAGTACTTC.

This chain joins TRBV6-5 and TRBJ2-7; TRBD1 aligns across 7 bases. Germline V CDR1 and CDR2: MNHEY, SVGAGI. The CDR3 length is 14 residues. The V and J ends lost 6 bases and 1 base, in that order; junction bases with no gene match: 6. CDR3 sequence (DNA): TGTGCCAGCAGCTTCAAGGGACAGTCCTACGAGCAGTACTTC. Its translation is CASSFKGQSYEQYF.

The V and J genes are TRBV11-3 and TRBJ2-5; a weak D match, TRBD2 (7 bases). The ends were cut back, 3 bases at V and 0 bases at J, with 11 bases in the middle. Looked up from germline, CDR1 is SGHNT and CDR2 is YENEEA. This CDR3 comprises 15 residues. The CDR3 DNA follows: TGTGCCAGCAGCTTGGGGGGGCTGTACCAAGAGACCCAGTACTTC. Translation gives CASSLGGLYQETQYF.

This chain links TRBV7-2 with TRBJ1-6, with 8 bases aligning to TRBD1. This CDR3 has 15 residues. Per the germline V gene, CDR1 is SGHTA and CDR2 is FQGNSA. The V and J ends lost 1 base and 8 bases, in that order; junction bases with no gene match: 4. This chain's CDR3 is CASSLEQGEYSPLHF. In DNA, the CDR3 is TGTGCCAGCAGCTTAGAACAGGGGGAATATTCACCCCTCCACTTT.

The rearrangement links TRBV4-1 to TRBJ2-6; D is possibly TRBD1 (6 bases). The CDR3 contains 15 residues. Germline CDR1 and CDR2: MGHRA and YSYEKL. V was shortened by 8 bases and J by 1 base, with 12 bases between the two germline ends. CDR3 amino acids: CASGGTFSGANVLTF. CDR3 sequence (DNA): TGCGCCAGCGGGGGCACCTTTTCTGGGGCCAACGTCCTGACTTTC.